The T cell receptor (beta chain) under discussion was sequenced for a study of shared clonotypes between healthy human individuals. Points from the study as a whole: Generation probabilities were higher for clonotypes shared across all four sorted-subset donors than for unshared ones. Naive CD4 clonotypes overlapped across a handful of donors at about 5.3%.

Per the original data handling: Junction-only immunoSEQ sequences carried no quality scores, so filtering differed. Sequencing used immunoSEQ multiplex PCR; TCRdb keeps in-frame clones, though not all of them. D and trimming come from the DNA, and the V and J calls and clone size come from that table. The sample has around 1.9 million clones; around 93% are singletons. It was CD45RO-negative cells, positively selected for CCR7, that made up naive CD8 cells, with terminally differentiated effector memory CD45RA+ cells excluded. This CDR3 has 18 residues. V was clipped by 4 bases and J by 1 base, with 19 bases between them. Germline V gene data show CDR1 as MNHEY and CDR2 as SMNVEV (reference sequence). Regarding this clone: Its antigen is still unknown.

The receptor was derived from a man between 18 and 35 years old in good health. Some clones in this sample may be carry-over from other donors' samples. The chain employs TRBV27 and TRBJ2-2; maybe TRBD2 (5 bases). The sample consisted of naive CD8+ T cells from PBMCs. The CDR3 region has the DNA TGTGCCAGCAGTTCCTTACCGGCGGGTCCGGGGAACACCGGGGAGCTGTTTTTT. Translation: CASSSLPAGPGNTGELFF.